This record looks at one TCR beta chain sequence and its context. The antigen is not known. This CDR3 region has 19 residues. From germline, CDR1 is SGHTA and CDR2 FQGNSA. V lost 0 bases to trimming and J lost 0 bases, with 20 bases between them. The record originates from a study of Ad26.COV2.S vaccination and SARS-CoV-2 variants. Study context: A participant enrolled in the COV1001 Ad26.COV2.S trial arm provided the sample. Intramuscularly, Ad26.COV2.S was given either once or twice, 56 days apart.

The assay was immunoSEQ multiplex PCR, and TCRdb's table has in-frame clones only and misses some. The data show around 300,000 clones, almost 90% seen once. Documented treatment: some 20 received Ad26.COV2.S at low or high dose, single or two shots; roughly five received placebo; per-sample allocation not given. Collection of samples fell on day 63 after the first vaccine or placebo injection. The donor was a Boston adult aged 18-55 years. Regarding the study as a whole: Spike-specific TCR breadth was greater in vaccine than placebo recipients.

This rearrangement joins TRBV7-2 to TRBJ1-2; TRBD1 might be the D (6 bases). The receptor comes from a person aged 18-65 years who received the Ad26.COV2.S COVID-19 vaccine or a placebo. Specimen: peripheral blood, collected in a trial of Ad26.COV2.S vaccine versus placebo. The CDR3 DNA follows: TGTGCCAGCAGCTTAGCTTCCACGCAGACAGGAAGAGCTAACTATGGCTACACCTTC. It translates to CASSLASTQTGRANYGYTF. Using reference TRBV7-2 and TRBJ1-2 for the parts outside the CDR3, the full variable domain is GAGVSQSPSNKVTEKGKDVELRCDPISGHTALYWYRQSLGQGLEFLIYFQGNSAPDKSGLPSDRFSAERTGGSVSTLTIQRTQQEDSAVYLCASSLASTQTGRANYGYTFGSGTRLTVV.